This T cell receptor (beta chain) was observed in a study of Graves' ophthalmopathy and Graves' hyperthyroidism. Study details: Peripheral blood samples were taken at initial diagnosis, before any treatment.

Amplifying from RNA transcripts, the study obtained TCR beta CDR3 regions. An opening RT-PCR round employed HTBI primers and preceded a second-round multiplex PCR. Each CDR3 protein gets one entry after TCRdb re-called the multiplex PCR reads with MiXCR. The table lists a few hundred thousand distinct CDR3 sequences, about a sixth of them singletons. Study results and limitations: A majority of expanded thyroid clonotypes exceeding 0.001 frequency were likewise present in blood. The model reached approximately 71% sensitivity and roughly 72% specificity for predicting ophthalmopathy progression.

The CDR3 covers 17 residues. V shed 3 bases and J 1 base; nucleotides not matched to a gene: 8. The germline V gene encodes CDR1 SGHRS and CDR2 YFSETQ. This clonotype was found many times. What it binds is not known. Researchers turned away patients with other autoimmune diseases, uncontrolled infections, pregnancy or lactation. The gene calls are TRBV5-1 and TRBJ2-7, with TRBD2 identical over 12 bases. Sequencing was performed on peripheral blood. The TCR sequence derives from an adult woman with stable Graves' hyperthyroidism. CDR3 DNA: TGCGCCAGCAGCTCCCAGGTGGGGACTAGCGGGTCCTACGAGCAGTACTTC. Its translation is CASSSQVGTSGSYEQYF.